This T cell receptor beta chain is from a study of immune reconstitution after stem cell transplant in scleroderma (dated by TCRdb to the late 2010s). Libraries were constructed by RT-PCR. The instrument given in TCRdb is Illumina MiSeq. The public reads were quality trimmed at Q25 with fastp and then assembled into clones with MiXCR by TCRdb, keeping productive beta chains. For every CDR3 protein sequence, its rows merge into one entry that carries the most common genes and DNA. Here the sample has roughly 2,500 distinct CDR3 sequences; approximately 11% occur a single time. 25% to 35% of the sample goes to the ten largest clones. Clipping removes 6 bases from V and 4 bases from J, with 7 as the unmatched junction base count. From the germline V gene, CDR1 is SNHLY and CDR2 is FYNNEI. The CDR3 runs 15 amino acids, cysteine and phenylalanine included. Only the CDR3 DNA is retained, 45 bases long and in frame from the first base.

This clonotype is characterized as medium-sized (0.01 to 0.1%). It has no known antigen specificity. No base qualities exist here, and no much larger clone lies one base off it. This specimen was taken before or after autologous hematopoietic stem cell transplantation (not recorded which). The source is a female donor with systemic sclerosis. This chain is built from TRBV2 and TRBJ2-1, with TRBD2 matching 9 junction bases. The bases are TGTGCCAGCAGGGCTCTAGCGGGGAGATACAATGAGCAGTTCTTC. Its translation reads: CASRALAGRYNEQFF.